Listed below are T cell receptor beta chains from one sample, sequenced in a study of blood T cell repertoires in COVID-19. Using immunoSEQ multiplex PCR, the repertoire was profiled, and TCRdb retains in-frame clones only, with some absent. The repertoire consists of 150,000 to 200,000 clones, with about 85% occurring once and the leading ten covering about 0.95%. Material: peripheral blood. The receptor source for this set is a man aged 40-50 years with acute or convalescent COVID-19. CDR3s include the opening cysteine and the closing phenylalanine or tryptophan. A D gene is named only where the DNA matches it firmly. The listing skips clone size in some rows; elsewhere it reads once, few, many or a size class.

v_gene	abundance	j_gene	d_gene	len	CDR3aa	CDR3nt
TRBV14	NA	TRBJ2-3	NA	17	CASSQNRGWESTDTQYF	TGTGCCAGCAGCCAGAATAGGGGTTGGGAAAGCACAGATACGCAGTATTTT
TRBV5-1	NA	TRBJ2-1	NA	15	CASSLWQGSYNEQFF	TGCGCCAGCAGCTTGTGGCAGGGGTCCTACAATGAGCAGTTCTTC
TRBV5-6	NA	TRBJ1-5	NA	14	CASSLPGGNQPQHF	TGTGCCAGCAGCTTGCCAGGGGGCAATCAGCCCCAGCATTTT
TRBV11-1	NA	TRBJ1-2	NA	11	CAIKRNYGYTF	TGTGCCATCAAGCGGAACTATGGCTACACCTTC
TRBV6-5	NA	TRBJ2-6	NA	15	CASRPGAAGANVLTF	TGTGCCAGCAGACCCGGAGCCGCTGGGGCCAACGTCCTGACTTTC
TRBV6-6	NA	TRBJ2-4	NA	12	CASRGRRAIQYF	TGTGCCAGCAGGGGTAGGAGGGCCATTCAGTACTTC
TRBV30	NA	TRBJ1-6	NA	15	CAWSLSVSYNSPLHF	TGTGCCTGGAGTCTCAGTGTCAGCTATAATTCACCCCTCCACTTT
TRBV5-1	NA	TRBJ1-4	NA	14	CASSLQGSIGKLFF	TGCGCCAGCAGCTTACAGGGATCTATTGGAAAACTGTTTTTT
TRBV2	NA	TRBJ2-5	TRBD2	15	CASSEAVAGGETQYF	TGTGCCAGCAGTGAAGCCGTAGCGGGGGGGGAGACCCAGTACTTC
TRBV10-3	NA	TRBJ2-5	NA	13	CAISDSAQETQYF	TGTGCCATCAGTGATAGTGCCCAAGAGACCCAGTACTTC
TRBV6-5	NA	TRBJ2-2	NA	12	CASTGGTGELFF	TGTGCCAGCACCGGGGGCACCGGGGAGCTGTTTTTT
TRBV19	NA	TRBJ1-2	TRBD1	17	CASSTPGQGATYYGYTF	TGTGCCAGTAGTACACCGGGACAGGGGGCAACGTACTATGGCTACACCTTC
TRBV18	NA	TRBJ1-1	NA	13	CASSPAGNTEAFF	TGTGCCAGCTCACCGGCAGGGAACACTGAAGCTTTCTTT
TRBV6-5	NA	TRBJ2-2	TRBD1	16	CASSSSGTGETGELFF	TGTGCCAGCAGTTCTTCCGGGACAGGGGAAACCGGGGAGCTGTTTTTT
TRBV4-3	NA	TRBJ1-1	NA	15	CASSQDTGKNTEAFF	TGCGCCAGCAGCCAAGACACAGGGAAGAACACTGAAGCTTTCTTT
TRBV18	NA	TRBJ1-5	NA	15	CASSPQQGSNQPQHF	TGTGCCAGCTCACCACAACAGGGAAGCAATCAGCCCCAGCATTTT
TRBV12-3/TRBV12-4	NA	TRBJ2-2	NA	13	CASNPGYAGELFF	TGTGCCAGCAATCCAGGGTATGCCGGGGAGCTGTTTTTT
TRBV7-2	NA	TRBJ2-7	TRBD2	14	CASSPTSGGYEQYF	TGTGCCAGCAGCCCGACTAGCGGGGGTTACGAGCAGTACTTC
TRBV27	NA	TRBJ1-2	NA	13	CASAPGVNYGYTF	TGTGCCAGCGCCCCCGGGGTAAACTATGGCTACACCTTC
TRBV30	NA	TRBJ1-1	NA	10	CAWSAPPTFF	TGTGCCTGGAGTGCCCCCCCCACTTTCTTT
TRBV6-5	NA	TRBJ1-6	NA	15	CASSYSSGSNSPLHF	TGTGCCAGCAGTTACTCGAGCGGGAGCAATTCACCCCTCCACTTT
TRBV6-5	NA	TRBJ2-6	NA	12	CASTAGANVLTF	TGTGCCAGCACCGCTGGGGCCAACGTCCTGACTTTC
TRBV11-3	NA	TRBJ2-1	NA	14	CASSLGAKDNEQFF	TGTGCCAGCAGCTTAGGGGCCAAGGATAATGAGCAGTTCTTC
TRBV2	few	TRBJ2-3	NA	15	CASSEQGPGTDTQYF	TGTGCCAGCAGTGAACAGGGGCCTGGTACAGATACGCAGTATTTT
TRBV5-6	NA	TRBJ1-5	NA	15	CASSSGTLGNQPQHF	TGTGCCAGCAGCTCCGGGACTTTGGGCAATCAGCCCCAGCATTTT
TRBV9	NA	TRBJ2-1	TRBD1	15	CASSAGGSGVYEQFF	TGTGCCAGCAGCGCAGGGGGTTCCGGTGTATATGAGCAGTTCTTC
TRBV24-1	NA	TRBJ2-1	TRBD2	15	CATGDGGAGYNEQFF	TGTGCCACCGGGGACGGGGGGGCCGGCTACAATGAGCAGTTCTTC
TRBV5-1	NA	TRBJ2-7	TRBD2	14	CASSRTSGNYEQYF	TGCGCCAGCAGTCGGACTAGCGGGAACTACGAGCAGTACTTC
TRBV4-1	NA	TRBJ2-7	TRBD1	16	CASSLRVDRGVYEQYF	TGCGCCAGCAGTCTACGGGTCGACAGGGGGGTCTACGAGCAGTACTTC
TRBV21-1	once	TRBJ1-3	NA	12	CASIMDRGTIYF	TGTGCCAGCATTATGGACAGGGGCACCATATATTTT
TRBV9	few	TRBJ2-7	NA	14	CASSVGGGEGEQYF	TGTGCCAGCAGCGTAGGCGGGGGCGAAGGGGAGCAGTACTTC
TRBV7-2	NA	TRBJ2-2	NA	15	CASSLIGVTTGELFF	TGTGCCAGCAGCTTAATAGGGGTCACGACCGGGGAGCTGTTTTTT